This T cell receptor beta chain stems from a study of T cell responses to AZD1222 COVID-19 vaccine. Study-wide results and limits: Variant regions that are unmutated are reportedly the target of nearly half of spike-specific TCRs. Repertoire collection took place solely once the T cell response had peaked. Vaccine-associated CD4 TCRs ranged over spike, dominating at 160-218 and 743-854.

A note on this clone: The antigen is undetermined.

The protocol was immunoSEQ multiplex PCR, while the TCRdb copy is restricted to in-frame clones and leaves out a portion. The data hold roughly 150,000 clones, with about nine tenths observed a single time. The V end was cut by 3 bases, the J end by 3 bases, with 9 bases between. The CDR3 extends over 13 amino acids. Germline V gene sequence: CDR1 LNHDA, CDR2 SQIVND (reference sequence). The receptor was isolated from an adult who received the AZD1222 COVID-19 vaccine. The chain joins TRBV19 to TRBJ2-7; D not certain. Sequences were derived from peripheral blood, sampled 28 days after the second AZD1222 dose. The CDR3 region is CASSMSDGYEQYF. The CDR3 nucleotides read TGTGCCAGTAGTATGTCGGATGGCTACGAGCAGTACTTC.